This T cell receptor (beta chain) was obtained from a study of CD8 T cells in Susac syndrome. Study conclusions and caveats: A relatively small number of individuals underwent TCR sequencing and HLA analysis.

Details on this clonotype: Its antigen remains unknown.

Random hexamers were used to reverse transcribe an amount of about 0.45 to 1 ug RNA. Via MiXCR, TCRdb re-called the immunoSEQ multiplex PCR reads, giving one row per CDR3 protein. The sample has 150,000 to 200,000 distinct CDR3 sequences, 95% seen once. The study sequenced TCR beta in blood CD8+ and CD4+ T cells. The multiple sclerosis controls were treatment-naive patients with relapsing-remitting disease that was stable or active. The V end lost 1 base, the J end lost 6 bases, and 9 bases lay between the germline ends. The CDR3 totals 13 residues. The germline gives CDR1 SGHVS, CDR2 FNYEAQ. The sample consisted of CD8+ T cells from PBMCs. This chain links TRBV7-6 with TRBJ1-2; unclear D gene. This TCR came from a human donor with multiple sclerosis. The DNA for the CDR3 is TGTGCCAGCAGCTTAGTTCTTGGGAATGGCTACACCTTC. As protein: CASSLVLGNGYTF.